Each of the 11 T cell receptor beta chains below was sequenced from the same sample in a study of T-cell memory formation after mild COVID-19. MiXCR was run by TCRdb on the 5' RACE reads, yielding one entry per CDR3 protein. The sample records about 270,000 distinct CDR3 sequences, 15% to 20% being singletons. The sample comprised PBMCs or a T cell subset sorted from them (not recorded which). The source is a man between 18 and 35 years old who had mild COVID-19 (a few samples of this study predate the infection). Cell type and time point are not known.

As DNA, the CDR3 is TGTGCCAGCAGCTTGGCCCCTCAGGGAGTCGACTATGGCTACACCTTC. This gives the protein CASSLAPQGVDYGYTF. The chain employs TRBV5-6 and TRBJ1-2; D might be TRBD1 (5 bases). The length of the CDR3 is 16 residues. V was cut by 0 bases and J by 3 bases, with 15 bases left in between. CDR1 and CDR2 (germline): SGHDT, YYEEEE.

The chain links TRBV6-5 to TRBJ1-1; D gene uncertain. CDR1 is MNHEY and CDR2 is SVGAGI in the germline V gene. Trimming removed 0 bases from V and 0 bases from J, with 8 bases in between. The CDR3 runs 15 residues. CDR3 DNA: TGTGCCAGCAGTTACTCGACGGAAGTGAACACTGAAGCTTTCTTT. Translation gives CASSYSTEVNTEAFF.

Only a few counts were recorded for this clonotype. The chain employs TRBV7-2 and TRBJ2-3; D gene unclear. CDR1 SGHTA and CDR2 FQGNSA come from the germline V gene. The CDR3 covers 13 residues. V dropped 6 bases and J dropped 4 bases, with 11 bases sitting between them. The CDR3 DNA reads TGTGCCAGCAGTTCGTATAGGGCAGATACGCAGTATTTT. Translating it yields CASSSYRADTQYF.

This clonotype was seen ten or more times. The rearrangement joins TRBV5-1 to TRBJ2-1; either TRBD1 or TRBD2 may fit D (5 bases each). The CDR3 length is 15 residues. Looked up from germline, CDR1 is SGHRS and CDR2 is YFSETQ. The V end was cut by 0 bases, the J end by 6 bases, with 13 bases between. The DNA of the CDR3 is TGCGCCAGCAGCTTGGGGGCGTTAGGGACCAATGAGCAGTTCTTC. Translated: CASSLGALGTNEQFF.

Only a few counts were recorded for this clonotype. The gene calls are TRBV5-1 and TRBJ2-3, with D possibly being TRBD1 (6 bases). The V end lost 1 base, the J end lost 2 bases, and 11 bases lay between the germline ends. CDR1 is SGHRS, CDR2 YFSETQ, per germline. The CDR3 spans 15 residues. CDR3 bases: TGCGCCAGCAGCTTGTGGGGACAACTCACAGATACGCAGTATTTT. This encodes CASSLWGQLTDTQYF.

The V call is TRBV29-1, the J call TRBJ1-3, with 9 nucleotides matching TRBD1. The CDR3 contains 15 residues. The germline V gene encodes CDR1 SQVTM and CDR2 ANQGSEA. Trimming cost V 6 bases and J 0 bases; bases outside gene matches: 6. The CDR3 coding sequence is TGCAGCGTAAGGACAGGGGCGAGCTCTGGAAACACCATATATTTT. This codes for CSVRTGASSGNTIYF.

This clonotype has just a few counts. This chain uses TRBV4-2 with TRBJ2-3; possibly TRBD2 for D (6 bases). The V gene's germline CDR1 is LGHNA and CDR2 YNFKEQ. Trimming cost V 1 base and J 1 base, with 15 bases left between them. The CDR3 is 17 amino acids. CDR3 sequence (DNA): TGTGCCAGCAGCCAAGTAGGGACGGGCGGGGGCACAGATACGCAGTATTTT. The encoded protein is CASSQVGTGGGTDTQYF.

The table lists this clonotype with a few counts. The gene calls are TRBV6-5 and TRBJ1-1; D gene uncertain. The CDR3 is 17 residues long. The V and J ends lost 6 bases and 5 bases respectively, with 25 bases between them. Per the germline V gene, CDR1 is MNHEY and CDR2 is SVGAGI. The CDR3 DNA reads as TGTGCCAGCAGCCAACCCCGCGGGTTAGGAATGGGGACTGAAGCTTTCTTT. It is translated as CASSQPRGLGMGTEAFF.

V and J are TRBV15 and TRBJ2-2, with 9 bases aligning to TRBD2. CDR3 size: 15 residues. Looked up from germline, CDR1 is LNHNV and CDR2 is YYDKDF (reference sequence). Unmatched junction bases numbered 0, after V lost 0 bases and J lost 4 bases. CDR3 in DNA: TGTGCCACCAGCAGAGAAGCGGGGGGCACCGGGGAGCTGTTTTTT. This translates into CATSREAGGTGELFF.

There are a few counts of this clonotype. V is TRBV12-3 or TRBV12-4 and J is TRBJ1-2; TRBD1 agrees at 9 bases. V lost 7 bases, J lost 8 bases, and 11 bases stayed unmatched. The CDR3 is 14 amino acids. As DNA, the CDR3 is TGTGCCAGCAACCTGGTACAGGGGGCGCAGGGCTACACCTTC. It is translated as CASNLVQGAQGYTF.

The rearrangement joins TRBV7-2 to TRBJ2-5; the D gene could be TRBD1 or TRBD2 (5 bases each). This CDR3 comprises 14 residues. Per germline, CDR1 SGHTA and CDR2 FQGNSA. With 5 bases removed from V and 1 base from J, the gap between germline ends came to 11 bases. In DNA, the CDR3 is TGTGCCAGCAGCCGAGGGACGGGCCAAGAGACCCAGTACTTC. Translation gives CASSRGTGQETQYF.